In its sample, the clone carrying this T cell receptor beta chain was seen a few times. What it binds is not known. Germline lookup yields CDR1 SQVTM and CDR2 ANQGSEA. V lost 1 base and J lost 6, with 8 bases in between. The CDR3 is made up of 12 amino acids. This entry is derived from a study of shared clonotypes between healthy human individuals. General study results and limits: Sharing across four donors was highest in naive CD4 (roughly 5%) and lowest in memory CD8 (roughly 0.4%). Naive subsets, compared against memory subsets, generally had larger estimated richness values.

Only in-frame clones appear in the TCRdb table, and some are missing; sequencing was by immunoSEQ multiplex PCR. The repertoire holds some 1,100,000 clones, with 70% to 80% as singletons. This TCR was sampled from a man between 18 and 29 years old in good health. Some clones in this sample may be carry-over from other donors' samples. The gene calls are TRBV29-1 and TRBJ2-3; D not certain. The specimen sequenced was memory CD4+ T cells from PBMCs. Subset indicated: CD45RA-negative fraction. CDR3 DNA sequence: TGCAGCGTTGAAGGGGTAACGGATACGCAGTATTTT. Amino acid sequence: CSVEGVTDTQYF.